This T cell receptor (beta chain) was recorded in a study of T cell responses to AZD1222 COVID-19 vaccine. Study details: Investigators merged groups given second doses at roughly 4 or roughly 12 weeks.

CDR3 size: 14 residues. Germline values: CDR1 LNHDA, CDR2 SQIVND (reference sequence). Study-wide findings and caveats: Nearly half of unique spike-specific TCRs reportedly avoided B.1.351 and B.1.1.7 mutated regions. The sample set comprised mostly white British donors with more females, and clonal diversity was possibly underestimated. Vaccination with two AZD1222 doses was followed by a rise in Spike-specific TCR breadth and depth.

On this clone itself: Its cognate antigen is unknown. Sequence at one end of the junction differs from germline and may be a read error.

The repertoire was sequenced with immunoSEQ multiplex PCR; TCRdb's copy has only in-frame clones and lacks some. The sample has fewer than 250,000 clones, about 92% seen once. The chain is built from TRBV19 and TRBJ1-4, with 7 bases lining up with TRBD1. The input for sequencing was peripheral blood, taken on day 0 of AZD1222 vaccination. This receptor was taken from an adult in good health. The CDR3 protein is CASSIGQANEKLFF. The CDR3 nucleotides are TGTGCCAGCAGTATCGGACAGGCGAATGAAAAACTGTTTTTT.